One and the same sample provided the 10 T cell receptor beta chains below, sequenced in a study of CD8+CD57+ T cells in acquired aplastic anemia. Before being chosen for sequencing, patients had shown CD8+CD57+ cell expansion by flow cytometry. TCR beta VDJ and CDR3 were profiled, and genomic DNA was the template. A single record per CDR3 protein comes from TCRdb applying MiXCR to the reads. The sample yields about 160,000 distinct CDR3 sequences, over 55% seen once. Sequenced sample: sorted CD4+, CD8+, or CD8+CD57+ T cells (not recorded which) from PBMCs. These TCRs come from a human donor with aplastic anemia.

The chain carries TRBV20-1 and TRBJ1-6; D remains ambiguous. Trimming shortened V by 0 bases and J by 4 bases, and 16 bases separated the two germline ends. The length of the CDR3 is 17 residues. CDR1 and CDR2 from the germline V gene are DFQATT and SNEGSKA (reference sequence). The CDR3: CSARDGLGIGYNSPLHF. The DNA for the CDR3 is TGCAGTGCTAGAGATGGATTGGGGATAGGATATAATTCACCCCTCCACTTT.

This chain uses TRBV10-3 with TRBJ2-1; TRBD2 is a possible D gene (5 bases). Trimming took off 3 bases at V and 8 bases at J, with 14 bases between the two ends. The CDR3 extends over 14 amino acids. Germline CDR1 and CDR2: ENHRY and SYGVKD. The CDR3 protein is CAISDTRAMHEQFF. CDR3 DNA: TGTGCCATCAGTGACACTAGGGCCATGCATGAGCAGTTCTTC.

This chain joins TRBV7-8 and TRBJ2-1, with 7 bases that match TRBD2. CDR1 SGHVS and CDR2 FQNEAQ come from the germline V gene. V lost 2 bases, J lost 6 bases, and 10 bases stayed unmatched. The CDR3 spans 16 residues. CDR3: CASSLTGRARINEQFF. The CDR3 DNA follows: TGTGCCAGCAGCTTAACTGGGAGGGCGCGAATCAATGAGCAGTTCTTC.

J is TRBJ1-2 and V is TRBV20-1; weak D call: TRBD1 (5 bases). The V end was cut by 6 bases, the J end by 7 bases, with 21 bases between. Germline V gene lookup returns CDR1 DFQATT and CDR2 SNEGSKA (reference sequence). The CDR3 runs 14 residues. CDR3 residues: CSAPLVGNTGGYTF. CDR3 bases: TGCAGTGCCCCCCTTGTGGGCAACACAGGTGGCTACACCTTC.

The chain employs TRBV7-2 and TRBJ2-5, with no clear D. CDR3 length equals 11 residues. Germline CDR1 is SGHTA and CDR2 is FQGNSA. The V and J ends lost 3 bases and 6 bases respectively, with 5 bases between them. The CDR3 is CASSFLQTQYF. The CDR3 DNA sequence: TGTGCCAGCAGCTTCCTGCAGACCCAGTACTTC.

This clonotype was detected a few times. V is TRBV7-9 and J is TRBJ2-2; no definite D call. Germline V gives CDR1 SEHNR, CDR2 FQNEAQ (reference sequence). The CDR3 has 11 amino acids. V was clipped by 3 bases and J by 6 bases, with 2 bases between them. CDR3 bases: TGTGCCAGCAGCTTGGCCGGGGAGCTGTTTTTT. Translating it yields CASSLAGELFF. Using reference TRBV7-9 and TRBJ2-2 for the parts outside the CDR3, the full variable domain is DTGVSQNPRHKITKRGQNVTFRCDPISEHNRLYWYRQTLGQGPEFLTYFQNEAQLEKSRLLSDRFSAERPKGSFSTLEIQRTEQGDSAMYLCASSLAGELFFGEGSRLTVL.

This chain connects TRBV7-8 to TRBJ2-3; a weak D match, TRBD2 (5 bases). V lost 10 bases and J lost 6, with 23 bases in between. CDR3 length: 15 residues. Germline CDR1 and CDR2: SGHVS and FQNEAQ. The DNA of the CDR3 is TGTGCCACCCAGGCCCGGGTTCTCAGCGGTGATACGCAGTATTTT. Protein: CATQARVLSGDTQYF.

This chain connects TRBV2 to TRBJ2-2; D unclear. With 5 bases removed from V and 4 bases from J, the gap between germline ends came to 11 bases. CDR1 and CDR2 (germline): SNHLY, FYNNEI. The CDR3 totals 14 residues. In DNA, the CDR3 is TGTGCCAGCAGTTACGAGGTTGCCACCGGGGAGCTGTTTTTT. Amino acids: CASSYEVATGELFF.

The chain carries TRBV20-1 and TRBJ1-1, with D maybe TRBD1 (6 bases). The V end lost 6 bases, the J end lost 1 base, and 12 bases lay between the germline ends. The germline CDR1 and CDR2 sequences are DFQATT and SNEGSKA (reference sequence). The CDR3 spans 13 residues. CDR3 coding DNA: TGCAGTGCCGATACAGGGTCGAACACTGAAGCTTTCTTT. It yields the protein CSADTGSNTEAFF.

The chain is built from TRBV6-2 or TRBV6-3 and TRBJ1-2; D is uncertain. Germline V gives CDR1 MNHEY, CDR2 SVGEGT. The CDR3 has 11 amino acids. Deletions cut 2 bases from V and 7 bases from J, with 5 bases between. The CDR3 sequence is CASSYAVGYTF. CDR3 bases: TGTGCCAGCAGTTACGCGGTTGGCTACACCTTC.